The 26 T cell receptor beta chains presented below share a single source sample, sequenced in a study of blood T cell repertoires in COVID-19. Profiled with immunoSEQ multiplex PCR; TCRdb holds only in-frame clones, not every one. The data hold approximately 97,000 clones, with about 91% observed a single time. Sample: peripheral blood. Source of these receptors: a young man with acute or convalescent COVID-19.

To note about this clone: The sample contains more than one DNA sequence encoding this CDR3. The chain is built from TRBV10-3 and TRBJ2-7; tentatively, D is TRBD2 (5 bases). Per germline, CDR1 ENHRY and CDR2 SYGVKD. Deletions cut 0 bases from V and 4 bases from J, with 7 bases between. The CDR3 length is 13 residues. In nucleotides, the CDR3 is TGTGCCATCAGTGAGTCTTGGGAGTACGAGCAGTACTTC. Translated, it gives CAISESWEYEQYF.

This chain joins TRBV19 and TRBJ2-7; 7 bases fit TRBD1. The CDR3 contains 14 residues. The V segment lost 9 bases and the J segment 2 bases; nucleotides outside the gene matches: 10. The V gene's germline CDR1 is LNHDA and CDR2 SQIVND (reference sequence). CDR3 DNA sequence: TGTGCCAGCACGGCAAGACAGGGCCCCTACGAGCAGTACTTC. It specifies CASTARQGPYEQYF.

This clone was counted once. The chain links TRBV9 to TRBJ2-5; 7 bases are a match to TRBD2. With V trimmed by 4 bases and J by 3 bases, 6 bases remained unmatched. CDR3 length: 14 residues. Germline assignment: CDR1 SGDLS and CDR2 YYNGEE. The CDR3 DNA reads TGTGCCAGCAGCCGTTCGGGGGGTAAAGAGACCCAGTACTTC. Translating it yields CASSRSGGKETQYF.

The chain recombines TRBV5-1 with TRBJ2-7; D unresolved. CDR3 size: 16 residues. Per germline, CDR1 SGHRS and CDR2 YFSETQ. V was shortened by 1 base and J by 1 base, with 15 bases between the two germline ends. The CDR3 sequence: CASSLIGSPNSYEQYF. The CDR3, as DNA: TGCGCCAGCAGCTTGATCGGGTCACCCAATTCCTACGAGCAGTACTTC.

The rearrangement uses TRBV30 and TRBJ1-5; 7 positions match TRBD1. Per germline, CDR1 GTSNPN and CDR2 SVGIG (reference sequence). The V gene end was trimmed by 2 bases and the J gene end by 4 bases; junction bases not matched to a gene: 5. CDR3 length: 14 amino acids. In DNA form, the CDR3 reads TGTGCCTGGAGTACCGGACAGGCTAATCAGCCCCAGCATTTT. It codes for CAWSTGQANQPQHF.

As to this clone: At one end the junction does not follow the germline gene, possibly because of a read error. This CDR3 reads CATSRGLTTGGF. The DNA of the CDR3 is TGTGCCACCAGCAGAGGATTAACGACAGGTGGTTTT. V usage is TRBV15 and J usage is TRBJ1-3; tentatively, D is TRBD1 (6 bases). The V gene's germline CDR1 is LNHNV and CDR2 YYDKDF (reference sequence). The CDR3 covers 12 residues.

The CDR3 protein is CASKLRDGLAGAPRNEQFF. DNA of the CDR3: TGTGCCAGCAAACTCCGGGACGGACTAGCGGGAGCACCCCGCAATGAGCAGTTCTTC. The chain carries TRBV27 and TRBJ2-1; 13 bases are a match to TRBD2. The V and J ends lost 7 bases and 6 bases, in that order; junction bases with no gene match: 18. Germline V gives CDR1 MNHEY, CDR2 SMNVEV (reference sequence). This CDR3 region has 19 residues.

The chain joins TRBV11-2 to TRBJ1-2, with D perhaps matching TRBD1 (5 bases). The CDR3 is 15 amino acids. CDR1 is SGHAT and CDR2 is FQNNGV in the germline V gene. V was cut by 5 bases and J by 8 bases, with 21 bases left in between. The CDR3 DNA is TGTGCCAGCAGCGGTGTTAAGGGGCGGTTTCAAGGCTACACCTTC. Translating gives CASSGVKGRFQGYTF.

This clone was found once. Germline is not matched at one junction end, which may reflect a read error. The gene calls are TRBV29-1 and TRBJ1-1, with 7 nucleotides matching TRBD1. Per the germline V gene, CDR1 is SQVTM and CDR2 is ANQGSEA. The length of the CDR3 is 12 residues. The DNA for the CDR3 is TGCAGCGTGGAACAGGGGAACCCTGAAGCTTTCTTT. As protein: CSVEQGNPEAFF.

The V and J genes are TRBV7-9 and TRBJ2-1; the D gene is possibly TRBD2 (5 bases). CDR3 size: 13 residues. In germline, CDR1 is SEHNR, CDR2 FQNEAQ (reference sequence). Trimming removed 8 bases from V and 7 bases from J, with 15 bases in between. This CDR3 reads CASLWAGMNEQFF. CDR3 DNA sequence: TGTGCCAGCTTATGGGCCGGGATGAATGAGCAGTTCTTC.

As DNA, the CDR3 is TGCGCCAGCAGCCACCTACTAGCCGTCAAAGAGACCCAGTACTTC. Amino acid sequence: CASSHLLAVKETQYF. The chain joins TRBV4-1 to TRBJ2-5; possible D gene TRBD2, 6 bases. V lost 3 bases, J lost 3 bases, and 14 bases lay in between. Germline-derived CDR1 and CDR2 are MGHRA and YSYEKL. The CDR3 length is 15 residues.

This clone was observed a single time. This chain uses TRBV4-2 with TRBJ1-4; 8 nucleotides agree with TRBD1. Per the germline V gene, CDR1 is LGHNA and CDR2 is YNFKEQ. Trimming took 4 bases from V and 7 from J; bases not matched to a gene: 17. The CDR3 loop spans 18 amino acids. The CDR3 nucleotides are TGTGCCAGCAGCCCTCGAATAGGACAGGGAGGGGTGGTTGAAAAACTGTTTTTT. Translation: CASSPRIGQGGVVEKLFF.

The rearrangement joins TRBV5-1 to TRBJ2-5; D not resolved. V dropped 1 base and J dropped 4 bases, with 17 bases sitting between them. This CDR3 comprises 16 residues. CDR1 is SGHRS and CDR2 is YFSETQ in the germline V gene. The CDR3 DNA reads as TGCGCCAGCAGCTTGAACGGCAATTATCCGGGAGAGACCCAGTACTTC. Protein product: CASSLNGNYPGETQYF.

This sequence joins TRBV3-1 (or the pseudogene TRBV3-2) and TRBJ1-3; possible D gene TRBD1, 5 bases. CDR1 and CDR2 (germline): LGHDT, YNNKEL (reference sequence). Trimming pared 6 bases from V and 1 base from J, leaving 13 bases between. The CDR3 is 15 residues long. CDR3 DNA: TGTGCCAGCAGTCGGGGGTCGGGATCTGGAAACACCATATATTTT. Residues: CASSRGSGSGNTIYF.

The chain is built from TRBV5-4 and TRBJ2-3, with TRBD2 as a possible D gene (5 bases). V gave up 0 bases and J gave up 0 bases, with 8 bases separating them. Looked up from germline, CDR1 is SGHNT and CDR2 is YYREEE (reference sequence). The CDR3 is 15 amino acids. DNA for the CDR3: TGTGCCAGCAGCTTGGAGGGCGGGAGCACAGATACGCAGTATTTT. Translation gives CASSLEGGSTDTQYF.

The CDR3 region has the DNA TGTGCCGGATCGACAGGGAACAATGGCTACACCTTC. It yields the protein CAGSTGNNGYTF. The J gene is TRBJ1-2, the V gene TRBV19; 7 bases match TRBD1. J lost 6 bases, V lost 11 bases, and 9 bases had no gene match. Germline CDR1 is LNHDA and CDR2 is SQIVND (reference sequence). The CDR3 totals 12 residues.

This CDR3 reads CASSLGTSGGQETQYF. DNA for the CDR3: TGTGCCAGCAGCCTCGGGACTAGCGGGGGGCAAGAGACCCAGTACTTC. The chain couples TRBV7-9 to TRBJ2-5; 15 bases are shared with TRBD2. Germline CDR1 and CDR2: SEHNR and FQNEAQ (reference sequence). The J segment lost 2 bases and the V segment lost 5 bases, leaving 3 bases of the junction unmatched. This CDR3 spans 16 amino acids.

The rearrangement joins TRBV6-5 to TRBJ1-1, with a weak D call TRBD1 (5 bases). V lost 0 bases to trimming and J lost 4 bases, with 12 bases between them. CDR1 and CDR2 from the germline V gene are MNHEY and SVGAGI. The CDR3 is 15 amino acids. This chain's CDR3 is CASSYSPGTSTEAFF. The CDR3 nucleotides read TGTGCCAGCAGTTACTCGCCAGGGACTAGCACTGAAGCTTTCTTT.

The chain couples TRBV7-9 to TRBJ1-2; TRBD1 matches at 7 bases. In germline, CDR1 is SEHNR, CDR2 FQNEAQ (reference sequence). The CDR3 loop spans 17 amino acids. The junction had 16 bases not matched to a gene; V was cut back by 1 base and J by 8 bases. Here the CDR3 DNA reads TGTGCCAGCAGCTTAGGAGGAACAGGGGAGGAGGGATCGGGCTACACCTTC. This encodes CASSLGGTGEEGSGYTF.

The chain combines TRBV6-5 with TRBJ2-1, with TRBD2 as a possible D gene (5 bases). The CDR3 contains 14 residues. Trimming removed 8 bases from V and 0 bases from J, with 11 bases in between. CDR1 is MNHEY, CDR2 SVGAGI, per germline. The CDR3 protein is CASQGRRSYNEQFF. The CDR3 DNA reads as TGTGCCAGCCAAGGGAGACGCTCCTACAATGAGCAGTTCTTC.

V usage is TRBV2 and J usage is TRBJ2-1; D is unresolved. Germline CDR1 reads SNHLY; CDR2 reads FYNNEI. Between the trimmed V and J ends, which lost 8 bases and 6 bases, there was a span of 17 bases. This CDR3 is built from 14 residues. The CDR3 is CASRGDFLVNEQFF. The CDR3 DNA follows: TGTGCCAGCCGCGGCGACTTTTTAGTCAATGAGCAGTTCTTC. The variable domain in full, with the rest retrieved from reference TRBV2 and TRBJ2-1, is EPEVTQTPSHQVTQMGQEVILRCVPISNHLYFYWYRQILGQKVEFLVSFYNNEISEKSEIFDDQFSVERPDGSNFTLKIRSTKLEDSAMYFCASRGDFLVNEQFFGPGTRLTVL.

The DNA for the CDR3 is TGTGCCAGCAGCGATTTGGGGGCCAGGGAAGAGACCCAGTACTTC. Its protein product is CASSDLGAREETQYF. V and J are TRBV11-2 and TRBJ2-5, with D possibly TRBD1 on 6 matching bases. V lost 5 bases and J 3 bases, leaving 16 bases between the germline ends. Germline CDR1 is SGHAT and CDR2 is FQNNGV. The CDR3 loop spans 15 amino acids.

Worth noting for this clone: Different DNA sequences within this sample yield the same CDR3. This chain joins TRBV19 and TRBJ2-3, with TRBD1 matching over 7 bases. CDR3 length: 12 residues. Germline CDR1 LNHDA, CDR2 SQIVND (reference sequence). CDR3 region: CATGQGTDTQYF. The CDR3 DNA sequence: TGTGCTACCGGACAGGGCACAGATACGCAGTATTTT.

CDR3 DNA: TGTGCCAGCAGTCTAGGGACAGTCAATGAAAAACTGTTTTTT. Its protein is CASSLGTVNEKLFF. The rearrangement links TRBV5-5 to TRBJ1-4; 7 positions agree with TRBD1. Per the germline V gene, CDR1 is SGHKS and CDR2 is YYEKEE (reference sequence). The CDR3 is 14 amino acids. V lost 5 bases, J lost 5 bases, and 6 bases stayed unmatched.

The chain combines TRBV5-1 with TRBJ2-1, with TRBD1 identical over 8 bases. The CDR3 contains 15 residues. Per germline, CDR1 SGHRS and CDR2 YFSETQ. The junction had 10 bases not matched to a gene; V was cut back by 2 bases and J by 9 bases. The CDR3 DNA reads TGCGCCAGCAGCTTCGGGGACAGGCGAGGAAGTGAGCAGTTCTTC. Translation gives CASSFGDRRGSEQFF.

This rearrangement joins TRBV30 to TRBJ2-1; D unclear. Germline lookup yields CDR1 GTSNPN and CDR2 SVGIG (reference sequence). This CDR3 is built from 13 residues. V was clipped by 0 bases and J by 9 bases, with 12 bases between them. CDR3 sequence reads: CAWSVSLDGEQFF. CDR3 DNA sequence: TGTGCCTGGAGTGTATCCCTAGATGGTGAGCAGTTCTTC.